Shown below are 30 T cell receptor beta chains from a single sample sequenced in a study of response to subunit inactivated influenza vaccine. From the RT-PCR reads, TCRdb called clonotypes with MiXCR, one entry per CDR3 protein. Of about 570,000 distinct CDR3 sequences in the sample, about 10% were seen once. The sample was also linked to a second study, of T cells expressing NK-cell markers. Per that study: TCR beta cDNA was generated via 5'RACE template switching incorporating UMIs.

The sequences come from PBMCs from blood, collected on the day of vaccination. These receptors came from a man in his forties or fifties who received an inactivated influenza vaccine.

The V call is TRBV5-1, the J call TRBJ1-6; 9 nucleotides agree with TRBD1. This CDR3 region has 18 residues. V lost 2 bases to trimming and J lost 4 bases; unmatched junction nucleotides: 10. The germline V gene has CDR1 SGHRS and CDR2 YFSETQ. CDR3 in amino acids: CASSLLPGQGTYNSPLHF. CDR3 sequence (DNA): TGCGCCAGCAGCTTACTCCCTGGACAGGGGACTTATAATTCACCCCTCCACTTT. Complete variable domain (other parts from reference TRBV5-1 and TRBJ1-6): KAGVTQTPRYLIKTRGQQVTLSCSPISGHRSVSWYQQTPGQGLQFLFEYFSETQRNKGNFPGRFSGRQFSNSRSEMNVSTLELGDSALYLCASSLLPGQGTYNSPLHFGNGTRLTVT.

On this clonotype itself: An end of the junction differs from the germline gene, which may be a read error. The chain carries TRBV20-1 and TRBJ2-7; weak D call: TRBD1 (5 bases). The CDR3 runs 15 residues. Per the germline V gene, CDR1 is DFQATT and CDR2 is SNEGSKA (reference sequence). CDR3 nucleotide sequence: TGCAGTGCTCGAGACGGACACGGGTTATCCTACGAGCAGTACTTC. Encoded protein: CSARDGHGLSYEQYF.

This chain links TRBV28 with TRBJ1-4, with TRBD1 identical over 11 bases. Germline CDR1 reads MDHEN; CDR2 reads SYDVKM. With 3 bases clipped from V and 8 bases from J, the junction kept 14 bases outside the gene matches. This CDR3 is built from 18 residues. The CDR3 is CASSLHALDRGREEKLFF. The CDR3 nucleotides are TGTGCCAGCAGTTTGCATGCCCTGGACAGGGGGCGCGAAGAAAAACTGTTTTTT.

This clonotype was counted a few times. The CDR3 loop is CAISEPLRGAGTEAFF. CDR3 nucleotide sequence: TGTGCCATCAGTGAGCCATTGCGGGGGGCAGGCACTGAAGCTTTCTTT. J is TRBJ1-1 and V is TRBV10-3; D perhaps matches TRBD1 (6 bases). CDR1 is ENHRY, CDR2 SYGVKD, per germline. V gave up 2 bases and J gave up 4 bases, with 17 bases separating them. The CDR3 length is 16 residues.

This clonotype turned up a few times. The chain has TRBV5-6 and TRBJ2-3, with 7 positions matching TRBD2. CDR3 length: 15 residues. The J segment lost 6 bases and the V segment lost 4 bases, leaving 11 bases of the junction unmatched. The germline CDR1 and CDR2 sequences are SGHDT and YYEEEE. The CDR3 nucleotides are TGTGCCAGCAGCCCCGGGACTACGGTGGTCGATACGCAGTATTTT. It is translated as CASSPGTTVVDTQYF.

This clonotype was seen only a few times. The J gene is TRBJ2-7, the V gene TRBV7-9; D gene ambiguous. CDR3 size: 15 residues. Trimming left V 1 base short and J 2 bases short, with 12 bases between. CDR1 is SEHNR and CDR2 is FQNEAQ in the germline V gene (reference sequence). The CDR3 sequence is CASSLVGSGTYEQYF. The DNA for the CDR3 is TGTGCCAGCAGCTTAGTAGGTTCAGGAACCTACGAGCAGTACTTC.

This clonotype was seen a handful of times. The rearrangement links TRBV15 to TRBJ2-6, with D unresolved. Germline V gives CDR1 LNHNV, CDR2 YYDKDF (reference sequence). The ends were cut back, 6 bases at V and 0 bases at J, with 3 bases in the middle. This CDR3 is built from 13 residues. For the CDR3, the DNA is TGTGCCACCAGGGACTCTGGGGCCAACGTCCTGACTTTC. This encodes CATRDSGANVLTF.

The CDR3 DNA follows: TGTGCCAGCAGTTTAATGCGGGGGCATGAGCAGTTCTTC. This encodes CASSLMRGHEQFF. This chain connects TRBV12-3 or TRBV12-4 to TRBJ2-1; D perhaps matches TRBD2 (7 bases). The CDR3 totals 13 residues. Trimming pared 2 bases from V and 8 bases from J, leaving 10 bases between.

This clonotype was counted a few times. The V call is TRBV5-5, the J call TRBJ2-1, with a weak D call TRBD2 (5 bases). The CDR3 totals 13 residues. Germline CDR1 is SGHKS and CDR2 is YYEKEE (reference sequence). V was shortened by 5 bases and J by 8 bases, with 14 bases between the two germline ends. This CDR3 reads CASRYTEGHEQFF. The CDR3 nucleotides are TGTGCCAGCAGGTACACAGAGGGCCATGAGCAGTTCTTC.

The V gene is TRBV28, the J gene TRBJ1-1; D possibly corresponds to TRBD1 (6 bases). The CDR3 totals 17 residues. Germline V gene sequence: CDR1 MDHEN, CDR2 SYDVKM. V was clipped by 6 bases and J by 4 bases, with 24 bases between them. CDR3 nucleotides: TGTGCCAGCAGCACCTCGCCGGGAGGGGGTTGGAGCACTGAAGCTTTCTTT. This encodes CASSTSPGGGWSTEAFF.

Only a few counts were recorded for this clonotype. The chain couples TRBV5-5 to TRBJ2-3; D gene uncertain. Germline assignment: CDR1 SGHKS and CDR2 YYEKEE (reference sequence). Trimming removed 1 base from V and 4 bases from J, with 10 bases in between. The CDR3 has 14 amino acids. This chain's CDR3 is CASSLSPPPDTQYF. For the CDR3, the DNA is TGTGCCAGCAGCTTGAGCCCCCCCCCAGATACGCAGTATTTT.

This clonotype was seen at least ten times. The V gene is TRBV27, the J gene TRBJ2-3; 7 nucleotides agree with TRBD2. Germline loops: CDR1 MNHEY, CDR2 SMNVEV (reference sequence). CDR3 length equals 16 residues. V lost 5 bases, J lost 4 bases, and 12 bases stayed unmatched. The CDR3 coding sequence is TGTGCCAGCAGTGGGACTGCGGGGGTGGGCCCAGATACGCAGTATTTT. Its protein is CASSGTAGVGPDTQYF.

This clonotype was detected a few times. The chain recombines TRBV7-9 with TRBJ1-1; unclear D gene. In germline, CDR1 is SEHNR, CDR2 FQNEAQ (reference sequence). V dropped 4 bases and J dropped 5 bases, with 11 bases sitting between them. This CDR3 comprises 13 residues. In DNA form, the CDR3 reads TGTGCCAGCAGCTCGCGGGGTAGGACTGAAGCTTTCTTT. It encodes CASSSRGRTEAFF.

The rearrangement joins TRBV29-1 to TRBJ2-7; 7 bases are shared with TRBD1. Trimming removed 4 bases from V and 0 bases from J; junction bases left unmatched: 9. This CDR3 comprises 15 residues. Germline V gene sequence: CDR1 SQVTM, CDR2 ANQGSEA. The CDR3 nucleotides are TGCAGCGTTGGAACCCCACAGGGGAGCTCCTACGAGCAGTACTTC. Translation: CSVGTPQGSSYEQYF.

The table lists this clonotype with a few counts. The chain carries TRBV24-1 and TRBJ2-5; TRBD1 matches 8 bases. The CDR3 loop spans 13 amino acids. V was clipped by 7 bases and J by 5 bases; unmatched bases: 5. CDR1 KGHDR and CDR2 SFDVKD come from the germline V gene. This CDR3 is CATRDRGGETQYF. The CDR3 nucleotides are TGTGCCACCAGAGACAGGGGTGGCGAGACCCAGTACTTC.

This clonotype appeared many times. This chain links TRBV12-3 or TRBV12-4 with TRBJ2-7; 9 nucleotides match TRBD2. CDR3 length: 15 amino acids. The V gene end was trimmed by 7 bases and the J gene end by 4 bases; junction bases not matched to a gene: 11. CDR3 nucleotide sequence: TGTGCCAGCACCCTAGCGGGGTATGGAATATACGAGCAGTACTTC. It translates to CASTLAGYGIYEQYF.

This chain joins TRBV27 and TRBJ2-7; D may be TRBD2 (5 bases). Germline assignment: CDR1 MNHEY and CDR2 SMNVEV (reference sequence). V was clipped by 4 bases and J by 3 bases, with 16 bases between them. CDR3 length: 15 residues. CDR3: CASSSASGNNYEQYF. CDR3 bases: TGTGCCAGCAGTTCCGCATCCGGGAATAACTACGAGCAGTACTTC.

V and J are TRBV2 and TRBJ2-7, with 8 bases lining up with TRBD1. Unmatched junction bases numbered 9, after V lost 4 bases and J lost 1 base. The CDR3 covers 16 residues. Looked up from germline, CDR1 is SNHLY and CDR2 is FYNNEI. Here the CDR3 DNA reads TGTGCCAGCAGTGTGCCAGGACAGGGCAATTCCTACGAGCAGTACTTC. It is translated as CASSVPGQGNSYEQYF.

A single count supports this clonotype. The gene calls are TRBV11-2 and TRBJ2-5; no reliable D call. The CDR3 covers 14 residues. V was clipped by 1 base and J by 2 bases, with 8 bases between them. From germline, CDR1 is SGHAT and CDR2 FQNNGV. CDR3 nucleotide sequence: TGTGCCAGCAGCTTAGTTCCTGCACAAGAGACCCAGTACTTC. Its protein is CASSLVPAQETQYF.

The chain combines TRBV12-3 or TRBV12-4 with TRBJ2-5; 15 nucleotides align to TRBD2. The CDR3 totals 17 residues. Trimming at V came to 7 bases and at J to 5 bases, leaving 11 bases not matched to a gene. CDR3 protein: CASIEQTGTSGRETQYF. As DNA, the CDR3 is TGTGCCAGCATCGAACAAACGGGGACTAGCGGGAGGGAGACCCAGTACTTC.

This clonotype has a handful of counts. The J gene is TRBJ2-2, the V gene TRBV4-3; TRBD2 matches 8 bases. The CDR3 contains 16 residues. V dropped 1 base and J dropped 7; count of bases not matched to a gene: 8. CDR1 LGHNA and CDR2 YSLEER come from the germline V gene. The CDR3 loop reads CASSQGPGGQNGELFF. The CDR3 region has the DNA TGCGCCAGCAGCCAAGGCCCGGGGGGGCAGAACGGGGAGCTGTTTTTT.

The chain combines TRBV20-1 with TRBJ2-1, with D possibly matching TRBD2 (5 bases). Trimming cost V 0 bases and J 0 bases, with 12 bases left between them. The CDR3 has 16 residues. CDR1 is DFQATT and CDR2 is SNEGSKA in the germline V gene (reference sequence). CDR3 protein: CSARDRGWSSYNEQFF. CDR3 bases: TGCAGTGCTAGAGATCGGGGTTGGAGCTCCTACAATGAGCAGTTCTTC.

This chain links TRBV28 with TRBJ2-6; D uncertain. The CDR3 has 16 amino acids. V was trimmed by 2 bases and J by 0 bases, leaving 8 bases between them. The germline CDR1 and CDR2 sequences are MDHEN and SYDVKM. The CDR3 DNA follows: TGTGCCAGCAGTTTAACTTTAGTCTCTGGGGCCAACGTCCTGACTTTC. Translation: CASSLTLVSGANVLTF.

The V call is TRBV30, the J call TRBJ2-2; D unclear. Trimming removed 4 bases from V and 3 bases from J, with 15 bases in between. The CDR3 consists of 15 residues. Per germline, CDR1 GTSNPN and CDR2 SVGIG (reference sequence). The CDR3 spells CAWNLKIKDTGELFF. DNA for the CDR3: TGTGCCTGGAATTTGAAGATCAAGGACACCGGGGAGCTGTTTTTT.

This chain joins TRBV6-2 or TRBV6-3 and TRBJ2-2, with 9 bases fitting TRBD1. The CDR3 sequence is 16 residues long. V lost 2 bases and J lost 6; bases outside the gene matches: 7. Looked up from germline, CDR1 is MNHEY and CDR2 is SVGEGT. CDR3 sequence reads: CASSYRQGVLSGELFF. The CDR3 DNA sequence: TGTGCCAGCAGTTACCGACAGGGGGTTTTATCCGGGGAGCTGTTTTTT.

This clonotype has just a few counts. Mismatch with germline at one junction end may stem from a read error. This sequence joins TRBV2 and TRBJ2-1, with a possible D match to TRBD1 (6 bases). Germline V gene lookup returns CDR1 SNHLY and CDR2 FYNNEI. This CDR3 spans 15 amino acids. In DNA, the CDR3 is TGTGCCAGCAGGGAAGGACAGAGCTCCTACAATGAGCAGTTCTTC. This encodes CASREGQSSYNEQFF.

The V and J genes are TRBV18 and TRBJ2-1; possible D gene TRBD1, 6 bases. The CDR3 length is 14 residues. CDR1 and CDR2 (germline): KGHSH, LQKENI. Trimming removed 1 base at V and 8 bases at J, with 12 bases between. The CDR3 is CASSPRGQGDEQFF. The CDR3 region has the DNA TGTGCCAGCTCACCACGGGGGCAAGGCGATGAGCAGTTCTTC.

This clonotype was recorded many times. The chain recombines TRBV11-1 with TRBJ2-2; 7 bases fit TRBD2. CDR1 SGHAT and CDR2 FQDESV come from the germline V gene (reference sequence). This CDR3 contains 18 residues. J gave up 6 bases and V 0 bases, and 13 bases lay outside the gene matches. The CDR3 nucleotides read TGTGCCAGCAGCTTAGCCGGGACGGGAGGAAGTGTGGCCGGGGAGCTGTTTTTT. This sequence encodes CASSLAGTGGSVAGELFF.

This sequence joins TRBV4-1 and TRBJ2-7, with a weak D call TRBD2 (7 bases). The CDR3 is 13 residues long. V gave up 5 bases and J gave up 7 bases, with 15 bases separating them. Germline values: CDR1 MGHRA, CDR2 YSYEKL. The CDR3 here is CASSDGGPREQYF. In nucleotides, the CDR3 is TGCGCCAGCAGCGACGGGGGGCCGAGAGAGCAGTACTTC.

J is TRBJ2-1 and V is TRBV29-1; TRBD2 aligns across 9 bases. The germline V gene encodes CDR1 SQVTM and CDR2 ANQGSEA. The CDR3 is 15 residues long. With 0 bases clipped from V and 5 bases from J, the junction kept 5 bases outside the gene matches. DNA of the CDR3: TGCAGCGTTGAAGACTCAGCGGGAGGTCACAATGAGCAGTTCTTC. It specifies CSVEDSAGGHNEQFF.